Below are 32 T cell receptor beta chains sequenced from a single sample in a study of blood T cell repertoires in COVID-19. The assay was immunoSEQ multiplex PCR, and TCRdb's table has in-frame clones only and misses some. The sample carries some 200,000 clones, about 85% recorded once. The sample was peripheral blood. Receptors were obtained from a woman aged 80 or over with active or convalescent COVID-19.

The chain uses TRBV11-3 and TRBJ2-7; weak D call: TRBD1 (5 bases). Germline CDR1 SGHNT, CDR2 YENEEA. The V and J ends lost 8 bases and 2 bases respectively, with 16 bases between them. This CDR3 is 14 amino acids long. CDR3 DNA: TGTGCCAGCGGTAGGGCCCCAGGGACCTACGAGCAGTACTTC. Translating it yields CASGRAPGTYEQYF.

The chain couples TRBV6-1 to TRBJ2-3; tentative D call: TRBD1 (5 bases). Germline loops: CDR1 MNHNS, CDR2 SASEGT. Between the trimmed V and J ends, which lost 2 bases and 4 bases, there was a span of 10 bases. The CDR3 is 14 residues long. The CDR3 DNA is TGTGCCAGCAGTGAATGGCAGGGTCCAGATACGCAGTATTTT. Its protein product is CASSEWQGPDTQYF.

The chain's CDR3 is CSVADRIGQPQHF. The CDR3 DNA is TGCAGCGTTGCGGACAGAATAGGTCAGCCCCAGCATTTT. This chain joins TRBV29-1 and TRBJ1-5, with D tentatively TRBD1 (6 bases). The germline V gene has CDR1 SQVTM and CDR2 ANQGSEA. This CDR3 is built from 13 residues. The germline V and J ends were trimmed by 4 bases and 6 bases, with 13 bases remaining between them.

This chain connects TRBV7-2 to TRBJ2-7; perhaps TRBD2 as D (5 bases). The CDR3 has 17 residues. Looked up from germline, CDR1 is SGHTA and CDR2 is FQGNSA. V gave up 1 base and J gave up 2 bases, with 18 bases separating them. The CDR3 DNA is TGTGCCAGCAGCTTAGGCGGCGGGCCGGGTACCCCCTACGAGCAGTACTTC. It translates to CASSLGGGPGTPYEQYF.

This sequence joins TRBV10-3 and TRBJ2-7; 7 nucleotides line up with TRBD1. This CDR3 has 14 residues. J was trimmed by 5 bases and V by 5 bases; bases with no gene match: 9. CDR1 is ENHRY and CDR2 is SYGVKD in the germline V gene. The CDR3 nucleotides read TGTGCCATCAGTCAAACAGGGGAGAGGGACGAGCAGTACTTC. Residues: CAISQTGERDEQYF.

The chain couples TRBV9 to TRBJ1-3; the match to TRBD1 covers 8 bases. Germline CDR1 is SGDLS and CDR2 is YYNGEE. V lost 2 bases and J lost 0; bases outside the gene matches: 7. The CDR3 covers 17 residues. The DNA of the CDR3 is TGTGCCAGCAGCGTCGGGACAGGTGCCTACTCTGGAAACACCATATATTTT. Its protein is CASSVGTGAYSGNTIYF.

The CDR3 loop reads CASRSASRTVYGYTF. The DNA for the CDR3 is TGTGCCAGCAGATCAGCGAGTAGGACAGTGTATGGCTACACCTTC. This sequence joins TRBV28 and TRBJ1-2; TRBD1 might be the D (6 bases). Germline V gene sequence: CDR1 MDHEN, CDR2 SYDVKM. The ends were cut back, 6 bases at V and 5 bases at J, with 19 bases in the middle. This CDR3 is built from 15 residues.

In DNA form, the CDR3 reads TGTGCCAGCAGCGTTTCCACAGGACAGACAGAACACGAGCAGTACTTC. Its translation is CASSVSTGQTEHEQYF. The V gene is TRBV9, the J gene TRBJ2-7; D may be TRBD1 (6 bases). CDR3 size: 16 residues. Germline CDR1 is SGDLS and CDR2 is YYNGEE. V was trimmed by 2 bases and J by 5 bases, leaving 20 bases between them.

This sequence joins TRBV30 and TRBJ1-6; D gene uncertain. The CDR3 spans 16 residues. CDR1 is GTSNPN and CDR2 is SVGIG in the germline V gene (reference sequence). Trimming pared 0 bases from V and 7 bases from J, leaving 16 bases between. CDR3 sequence reads: CAWSVRGGAGNSPLHF. In DNA form, the CDR3 reads TGTGCCTGGAGTGTACGTGGAGGAGCTGGGAATTCACCCCTCCACTTT.

The V gene is TRBV4-1, the J gene TRBJ2-1; 9 bases align to TRBD2. The CDR3 has 17 residues. The junction had 16 bases not matched to a gene; V was cut back by 0 bases and J by 13 bases. Looked up from germline, CDR1 is MGHRA and CDR2 is YSYEKL. The CDR3 sequence is CASSQDVTSGGFYLQFF. The CDR3 DNA reads as TGCGCCAGCAGCCAAGATGTGACAAGCGGGGGGTTCTACCTCCAGTTCTTC.

Only a few counts were recorded for this clone. V gene TRBV19 combines with J gene TRBJ2-2; 11 positions agree with TRBD1. Germline CDR1 is LNHDA and CDR2 is SQIVND (reference sequence). With V trimmed by 5 bases and J by 7 bases, 12 bases remained unmatched. The length of the CDR3 is 17 residues. Here the CDR3 reads CASSLGQGAISYGELFF. The CDR3, as DNA: TGTGCCAGTAGTTTAGGACAGGGGGCGATAAGTTACGGGGAGCTGTTTTTT.

The chain links TRBV5-8 to TRBJ1-2; 12 nucleotides match TRBD1. The CDR3 runs to 16 residues. Germline V lookup: CDR1 SGHTS, CDR2 YDEGEE. V lost 4 bases, J lost 0 bases, and 4 bases stayed unmatched. The DNA for the CDR3 is TGTGCCAGCAGCCGGGACAGGGGGCCGGCTAACTATGGCTACACCTTC. Protein: CASSRDRGPANYGYTF.

The V call is TRBV7-9, the J call TRBJ2-6, with 7 bases matching TRBD1. J gave up 4 bases and V 8 bases, and 14 bases lay outside the gene matches. The CDR3 is 17 residues long. Germline lookup yields CDR1 SEHNR and CDR2 FQNEAQ (reference sequence). The CDR3 bases are TGTGCCAGCGAAGGCGAGGGCAGGGGGTCGGGGGCCAACGTCCTGACTTTC. It yields the protein CASEGEGRGSGANVLTF.

The V and J genes are TRBV11-3 and TRBJ1-1; 8 bases match TRBD1. V trimming: 5 bases; J trimming: 10 bases; junction bases outside the gene matches: 9. The CDR3 covers 13 residues. The V gene's germline CDR1 is SGHNT and CDR2 YENEEA. DNA of the CDR3: TGTGCCAGCAGCCCCGGACAGGGCCTGAGAGCTTTCTTT. Amino acid sequence: CASSPGQGLRAFF. Drawing the rest from reference TRBV11-3 and TRBJ1-1, the complete variable domain is EAGVVQSPRYKIIEKKQPVAFWCNPISGHNTLYWYLQNLGQGPELLIRYENEEAVDDSQLPKDRFSAERLKGVDSTLKIQPAELGDSAVYLCASSPGQGLRAFFGQGTRLTVV.

The V and J genes are TRBV23-1 and TRBJ2-7; D uncertain. TRBV23-1 is designated an ORF whose function remains uncertain. The V and J ends lost 2 bases and 2 bases respectively, with 22 bases between them. The CDR3 runs to 18 residues. For the CDR3, the DNA is TGCGCCAGCAGTCAAAGCTATTGGCGGAAACTACGACCCTACGAGCAGTACTTC. This codes for CASSQSYWRKLRPYEQYF.

The chain links TRBV5-1 to TRBJ2-7; D possibly corresponds to TRBD1 (5 bases). The CDR3 contains 14 residues. The germline gives CDR1 SGHRS, CDR2 YFSETQ. V lost 2 bases and J lost 6, with 15 bases in between. The CDR3 nucleotides are TGCGCCAGCAGCTTCGCAGGGATCTCTGGCGAGCAGTACTTC. Protein product: CASSFAGISGEQYF.

Only a few counts were recorded for this clone. The V call is TRBV5-4, the J call TRBJ1-2; unclear D gene. V gave up 1 base and J gave up 8 bases, with 24 bases separating them. The CDR3 contains 17 residues. Per the germline V gene, CDR1 is SGHNT and CDR2 is YYREEE (reference sequence). CDR3 sequence reads: CASSLFQAKGAPKGYTF. DNA of the CDR3: TGTGCCAGCAGCTTGTTTCAGGCGAAGGGAGCTCCTAAAGGCTACACCTTC.

This clone was picked up one time. This sequence joins TRBV5-1 and TRBJ2-7, with 14 bases identical to TRBD2. CDR1 and CDR2 (germline): SGHRS, YFSETQ. The CDR3 sequence is 14 residues long. V lost 7 bases to trimming and J lost 2 bases; unmatched junction nucleotides: 2. The CDR3 DNA sequence: TGCGCCAGCGGGACTAGCGGGGGTACCTACGAGCAGTACTTC. Translation: CASGTSGGTYEQYF.

The J gene is TRBJ1-2, the V gene TRBV2; no definite D call. Per germline, CDR1 SNHLY and CDR2 FYNNEI. The CDR3 is 16 residues long. Trimming stripped 5 bases from V and 7 bases from J, with 23 bases between. The CDR3 here is CASSLGSGRSYGGYTF. The CDR3 nucleotides are TGTGCCAGCAGTCTTGGGTCCGGAAGGAGCTATGGTGGCTACACCTTC.

The chain is built from TRBV4-1 and TRBJ2-6, with a possible D match to TRBD2 (5 bases). Trimming stripped 4 bases from V and 0 bases from J, with 10 bases between. The germline gives CDR1 MGHRA, CDR2 YSYEKL. This CDR3 has 16 amino acids. The CDR3 is CASSRDAGSGANVLTF. The CDR3 DNA reads as TGCGCCAGCAGCCGAGACGCGGGCTCTGGGGCCAACGTCCTGACTTTC.

The chain recombines TRBV6-2 or TRBV6-3 with TRBJ1-2; D not certain. From germline, CDR1 is MNHEY and CDR2 SVGEGT. The CDR3 loop spans 13 amino acids. The ends were cut back, 5 bases at V and 7 bases at J, with 14 bases in the middle. The CDR3 sequence is CASSPRGGLGYTF. In DNA form, the CDR3 reads TGTGCCAGCAGTCCGCGGGGAGGACTTGGCTACACCTTC.

The chain employs TRBV18 and TRBJ2-3, with 10 bases fitting TRBD2. There are 18 residues in the CDR3. Trimming at V came to 5 bases and at J to 1 base, leaving 12 bases not matched to a gene. Germline CDR1 KGHSH, CDR2 LQKENI. This chain's CDR3 is CASSAASGSVWRTDTQYF. In DNA, the CDR3 is TGTGCCAGCTCAGCTGCTAGCGGGAGTGTATGGCGCACAGATACGCAGTATTTT.

The chain combines TRBV6-4 with TRBJ2-7, with a tentative D call TRBD2 (5 bases). Trimming shortened V by 11 bases and J by 4 bases, and 21 bases separated the two germline ends. Germline V gives CDR1 MRHNA, CDR2 SNTAGT. The length of the CDR3 is 14 residues. CDR3 nucleotides: TGTGCCGACTACCTACGGGGTCAGGTTTACGAGCAGTACTTC. Translation: CADYLRGQVYEQYF.

V usage is TRBV11-1 and J usage is TRBJ1-1; TRBD1 matches 9 bases. Losses at the gene ends were 6 bases for V and 5 bases for J; bases not matched to a gene: 7. The germline V gene encodes CDR1 SGHAT and CDR2 FQDESV (reference sequence). The CDR3 consists of 14 residues. The CDR3 sequence is CASSHNRGQTEAFF. The CDR3 DNA is TGTGCCAGCAGTCATAACAGGGGGCAGACTGAAGCTTTCTTT.

This clone occurred a few times. The same CDR3 also results from other DNA sequences found in this sample. This chain uses TRBV10-3 with TRBJ1-6, with D perhaps TRBD1 (5 bases). The CDR3 spans 16 residues. Germline-derived CDR1 and CDR2 are ENHRY and SYGVKD. Trimming cost V 3 bases and J 1 base, with 10 bases left between them. The CDR3 DNA follows: TGTGCCATCAGTGAACAAGGGGCATCCTATAATTCACCCCTCCACTTT. Translated: CAISEQGASYNSPLHF.

This sequence joins TRBV6-5 and TRBJ1-1, with 8 bases fitting TRBD1. V shed 0 bases and J 5 bases; nucleotides not matched to a gene: 5. The CDR3 length is 15 residues. Germline loops: CDR1 MNHEY, CDR2 SVGAGI. The CDR3 DNA reads TGTGCCAGCAGTTACTCGAGACAGGGGAGGACTGAAGCTTTCTTT. The encoded protein is CASSYSRQGRTEAFF.

This chain joins TRBV5-1 and TRBJ2-1; 9 bases agree with TRBD2. Looked up from germline, CDR1 is SGHRS and CDR2 is YFSETQ. The CDR3 extends over 16 amino acids. V shed 5 bases and J 2 bases; nucleotides not matched to a gene: 8. CDR3 in DNA: TGCGCCAGCAGGCCTGGACTAGCGACGACCTACAATGAGCAGTTCTTC. Protein: CASRPGLATTYNEQFF.

The chain recombines TRBV5-1 with TRBJ1-2, with TRBD1 matching 10 bases. Trimming removed 4 bases from V and 6 bases from J; junction bases left unmatched: 3. Germline assignment: CDR1 SGHRS and CDR2 YFSETQ. The CDR3 runs 13 residues. The CDR3 bases are TGCGCCAGCAGCCCCGGGACAGGGGATGGCTACACCTTC. This sequence encodes CASSPGTGDGYTF.

The V call is TRBV3-1 (or the pseudogene TRBV3-2), the J call TRBJ2-2; possibly TRBD2 for D (5 bases). This CDR3 contains 15 residues. CDR1 is LGHDT, CDR2 YNNKEL, per germline (reference sequence). The V end lost 3 bases, the J end lost 6 bases, and 14 bases lay between the germline ends. This CDR3 is CASSHSFSESGELFF. In DNA form, the CDR3 reads TGTGCCAGCAGCCACTCCTTTAGCGAATCCGGGGAGCTGTTTTTT.

This clone was detected a few times. The chain joins TRBV18 to TRBJ2-7; 12 positions match TRBD2. The CDR3 covers 14 residues. From germline, CDR1 is KGHSH and CDR2 LQKENI. The V and J ends lost 4 bases and 4 bases, in that order; junction bases with no gene match: 2. CDR3 in DNA: TGTGCCAGCTCACGGACTAGCGGGACTTACGAGCAGTACTTC. Protein product: CASSRTSGTYEQYF. The whole variable domain, filled in from reference TRBV18 and TRBJ2-7, reads NAGVMQNPRHLVRRRGQEARLRCSPMKGHSHVYWYRQLPEEGLKFMVYLQKENIIDESGMPKERFSAEFPKEGPSILRIQQVVRGDSAAYFCASSRTSGTYEQYFGPGTRLTVT.

This clone was counted only a few times. The chain links TRBV6-5 to TRBJ2-7; perhaps TRBD2 as D (6 bases). From germline, CDR1 is MNHEY and CDR2 SVGAGI. The CDR3 is made up of 14 amino acids. With 6 bases removed from V and 3 bases from J, the gap between germline ends came to 15 bases. CDR3 coding DNA: TGTGCCAGCAGCCTAGCCCGGGGGAACTACGAGCAGTACTTC. Protein sequence: CASSLARGNYEQYF.

The genes are TRBV3-1 (or the pseudogene TRBV3-2) and TRBJ1-5, with unresolved D. Trimming took off 4 bases at V and 0 bases at J, with 16 bases between the two ends. Germline V gene sequence: CDR1 LGHDT, CDR2 YNNKEL (reference sequence). The CDR3 sequence is 17 residues long. The chain's CDR3 is CASSRGRTGYSNQPQHF. CDR3 in DNA: TGTGCCAGCAGCCGAGGTCGGACGGGGTATAGCAATCAGCCCCAGCATTTT.